Presented here are 10 T cell receptor beta chains from one specimen sequenced in a study of control samples from healthy donors and cancer patients. TCRdb's table, derived via immunoSEQ multiplex PCR, lists solely in-frame clones and lacks some. The table shows approximately 40,000 clones, with 70% occurring only once. Material for sequencing was formalin-fixed, paraffin-embedded tissue. The receptors stem from a male donor with melanoma.

The chain is built from TRBV5-1 and TRBJ1-2; D is possibly TRBD1 (5 bases). V gave up 3 bases and J gave up 2 bases, with 11 bases separating them. The CDR3 consists of 14 residues. The germline V gene encodes CDR1 SGHRS and CDR2 YFSETQ. CDR3 DNA sequence: TGCGCCAGCAGCTGGGTATGGGGGAACTATGGCTACACCTTC. This codes for CASSWVWGNYGYTF.

The rearrangement uses TRBV15 and TRBJ2-4; the D gene is possibly TRBD1 (6 bases). Germline V lookup: CDR1 LNHNV, CDR2 YYDKDF (reference sequence). The CDR3 has 16 residues. Trimming pared 0 bases from V and 6 bases from J, leaving 15 bases between. CDR3 DNA: TGTGCCACCAGCAGAGACCCACAGGGTTGGAGAAACATTCAGTACTTC. It encodes CATSRDPQGWRNIQYF.

The chain carries TRBV11-2 and TRBJ2-4; TRBD1 might be the D (6 bases). V lost 4 bases, J lost 14 bases, and 18 bases lay in between. From germline, CDR1 is SGHAT and CDR2 FQNNGV. There are 13 residues in the CDR3. The CDR3 DNA follows: TGTGCCAGCAGCTCGGATCAACAGGGACCTGAGTACTTC. This sequence encodes CASSSDQQGPEYF.

The rearrangement links TRBV5-4 to TRBJ2-1, with 8 nucleotides matching TRBD2. Losses at the gene ends were 3 bases for V and 12 bases for J; bases not matched to a gene: 5. This CDR3 region has 12 residues. Per germline, CDR1 SGHNT and CDR2 YYREEE (reference sequence). CDR3 in amino acids: CASSWRTSRQFF. The DNA of the CDR3 is TGTGCCAGCAGCTGGAGGACTAGCCGGCAGTTCTTC. The whole variable domain, filled in from reference TRBV5-4 and TRBJ2-1, reads ETGVTQSPTHLIKTRGQQVTLRCSSQSGHNTVSWYQQALGQGPQFIFQYYREEENGRGNFPPRFSGLQFPNYSSELNVNALELDDSALYLCASSWRTSRQFFGPGTRLTVL.

V gene TRBV28 combines with J gene TRBJ2-7; D gene unclear. Germline V gives CDR1 MDHEN, CDR2 SYDVKM. The CDR3 has 15 amino acids. The V and J ends lost 5 bases and 3 bases respectively, with 17 bases between them. The CDR3 region has the DNA TGTGCCAGCAGTCCTGGACCCACCGGTAGCTACGAGCAGTACTTC. It specifies CASSPGPTGSYEQYF. Full variable domain (missing parts from reference TRBV28 and TRBJ2-7): DVKVTQSSRYLVKRTGEKVFLECVQDMDHENMFWYRQDPGLGLRLIYFSYDVKMKEKGDIPEGYSVSREKKERFSLILESASTNQTSMYLCASSPGPTGSYEQYFGPGTRLTVT.

The genes are TRBV4-2 and TRBJ2-5; 11 bases are a match to TRBD1. Germline assignment: CDR1 LGHNA and CDR2 YNFKEQ. CDR3 length: 17 amino acids. Germline trimming cut 1 base from V and 5 bases from J; bases unmatched to any gene: 9. CDR3 nucleotides: TGTGCCAGCAGCCAAGTTTCGGGACAGGGGGTGGCGGAGACCCAGTACTTC. Encoded protein: CASSQVSGQGVAETQYF.

This clone was counted a single time. V gene TRBV7-3 combines with J gene TRBJ1-2; TRBD1 might be the D (6 bases). The V gene's germline CDR1 is SGHTA and CDR2 FQGTGA. The CDR3 runs to 13 residues. V was clipped by 3 bases and J by 8 bases, with 13 bases between them. The CDR3 DNA reads TGTGCCAGCAGCTTCGGGGGGCGCCGGGGCTACACCTTC. Translating gives CASSFGGRRGYTF.

The rearrangement joins TRBV3-1 (or the pseudogene TRBV3-2) to TRBJ2-7, with 12 bases identical to TRBD2. J was trimmed by 9 bases and V by 1 base; bases with no gene match: 10. The CDR3 runs to 16 residues. Germline CDR1 and CDR2: LGHDT and YNNKEL (reference sequence). CDR3 sequence (DNA): TGTGCCAGCAGCCAAGGATCGACTAGCGGGGGCCTAGTGCAGTACTTC. Amino acids: CASSQGSTSGGLVQYF.

This rearrangement joins TRBV10-3 to TRBJ1-2; D is unclear. Trimming left V 0 bases short and J 4 bases short, with 9 bases between. In germline, CDR1 is ENHRY, CDR2 SYGVKD. This CDR3 spans 14 amino acids. CDR3 DNA sequence: TGTGCCATCAGTGAGTCTGATAGTGCCTATGGCTACACCTTC. It encodes CAISESDSAYGYTF.

Notes on this clone: Germline and junction disagree at one end, which may indicate a read error. CDR3 nucleotide sequence: TGTACCAGCAGCGAAGACAGGGTTGCAGAGACCCAGTACTTC. Its translation is CTSSEDRVAETQYF. The J gene is TRBJ2-5, the V gene TRBV11-2, with 7 bases identical to TRBD1. Germline V gene sequence: CDR1 SGHAT, CDR2 FQNNGV. This CDR3 contains 14 residues.